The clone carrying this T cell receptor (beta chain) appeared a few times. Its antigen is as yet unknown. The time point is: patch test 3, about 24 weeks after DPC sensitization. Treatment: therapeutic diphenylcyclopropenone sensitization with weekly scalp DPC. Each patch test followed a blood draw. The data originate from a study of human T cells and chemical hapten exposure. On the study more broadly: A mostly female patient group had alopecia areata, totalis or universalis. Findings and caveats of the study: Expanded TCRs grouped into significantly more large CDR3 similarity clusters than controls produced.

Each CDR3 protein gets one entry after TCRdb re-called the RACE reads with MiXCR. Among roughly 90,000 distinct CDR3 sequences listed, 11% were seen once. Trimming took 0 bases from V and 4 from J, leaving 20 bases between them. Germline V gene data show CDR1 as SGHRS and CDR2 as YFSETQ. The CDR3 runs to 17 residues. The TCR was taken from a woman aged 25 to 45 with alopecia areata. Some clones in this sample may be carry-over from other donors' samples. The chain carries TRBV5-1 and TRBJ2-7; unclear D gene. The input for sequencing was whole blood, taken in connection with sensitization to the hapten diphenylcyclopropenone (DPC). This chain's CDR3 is CASSLEPSARMGYEQYF. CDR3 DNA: TGCGCCAGCAGCTTGGAGCCCTCCGCCAGGATGGGTTACGAGCAGTACTTC.